The 30 T cell receptor beta chains below were found in one sample sequenced in a study of tumor-infiltrating lymphocytes in primary liver carcinoma. Scientists recovered RNA and DNA together from around 20-30 mg of unsorted bulk tissue. The investigators made TCR beta cDNA from approximately 0.5 ug total RNA, using a constant-region primer. Investigators got TCR beta libraries out of three nested multiplex PCR rounds, done with slightly modified ARM-PCR. TRBV1-TRBV30 forward primers and a C-beta reverse primer were used in the first two PCR rounds, which each ran for nine to ten cycles. One entry per CDR3 protein results from TCRdb running MiXCR on the multiplex PCR reads. The sample holds about 99,000 distinct CDR3 sequences, 69% seen once. The sequencing input was liver tumor tissue from sampling region 5. Stated subset: tumor region T5, tumor centre. These receptors came from an older woman with primary liver carcinoma and hepatitis B virus infection.

On this clonotype: This CDR3 is missing its conserved last phenylalanine or tryptophan, likely due to a read error. The limits of the CDR3 on the DNA are not certain, so only TCRdb's listed CDR3 is given. The rearrangement links TRBV11-3 to TRBJ1-1; the table's TRBD1 call for D was not verified on the DNA. Germline V CDR1 and CDR2: SGHNT, YENEEA. The length of the CDR3 is 18 amino acids, counting both ends. The CDR3 loop is CASSLRGLITGTDTEPFI.

In regard to this clonotype: At one end the junction does not follow the germline gene, possibly because of a read error. This chain links TRBV6-5 with TRBJ1-1; D not resolved. This CDR3 region has 14 residues. Germline-derived CDR1 and CDR2 are MNHEY and SVGAGI. The CDR3, as DNA: TGTGCCAGCAGTTACTCGACTAGGTCCACTGAAGCATTCTTT. Protein product: CASSYSTRSTEAFF.

The chain couples TRBV29-1 to TRBJ2-2; D is perhaps TRBD1 (6 bases). The CDR3 totals 13 residues. Germline values: CDR1 SQVTM, CDR2 ANQGSEA. V lost 8 bases to trimming and J lost 9 bases, with 19 bases between them. CDR3 DNA: TGCAGCTCTCGGTCAGGGGAGACCTGGGAGCTGTTTTTT. Residues: CSSRSGETWELFF.

On this clonotype itself: Mismatch with germline at one junction end may stem from a read error. This rearrangement joins TRBV4-2 to TRBJ2-2; possible D gene TRBD2, 5 bases. This CDR3 spans 14 amino acids. Germline CDR1 and CDR2: LGHNA and YNFKEQ. CDR3 loop: CASSQERRTEELFF. The CDR3 coding sequence is TGTGCCAGCAGCCAAGAAAGGAGGACCGAGGAGTTGTTTTTT.

About this clonotype itself: Mismatch with germline at one junction end may stem from a read error. The chain carries TRBV6-5 and TRBJ2-7, with a possible D match to TRBD2 (5 bases). CDR1 and CDR2 from the germline V gene are MNHEY and SVGAGI. The CDR3 spans 14 residues. This CDR3 reads CGSSSTDWTYEQYF. The CDR3 DNA sequence: TGTGGCAGCAGTTCGACGGACTGGACCTATGAGCAGTACTTC.

With respect to this clonotype: With a much larger clone just one base away, this may be a read error. The chain carries TRBV28 and TRBJ2-7; 8 nucleotides agree with TRBD2. Germline V gene data show CDR1 as MDHEN and CDR2 as SYDVKM. This CDR3 has 14 residues. Trimming cost V 6 bases and J 2 bases; bases outside gene matches: 6. The CDR3 DNA follows: TGTGCCAGCAGACCTGGAGCGGGGGCCTACGAGCAGTACTTC. It is translated as CASRPGAGAYEQYF. The full variable domain, completed using reference TRBV28 and TRBJ2-7, is DVKVTQSSRYLVKRTGEKVFLECVQDMDHENMFWYRQDPGLGLRLIYFSYDVKMKEKGDIPEGYSVSREKKERFSLILESASTNQTSMYLCASRPGAGAYEQYFGPGTRLTVT.

This clonotype was recorded many times. J is TRBJ2-3 and V is TRBV28, with 8 bases fitting TRBD1. Germline V gives CDR1 MDHEN, CDR2 SYDVKM. This CDR3 spans 12 amino acids. The J segment lost 9 bases and the V segment lost 6 bases, leaving 5 bases of the junction unmatched. The CDR3: CASRHRGRTQYF. CDR3 nucleotide sequence: TGTGCCAGCAGACACAGGGGGAGGACGCAGTATTTT. Using reference TRBV28 and TRBJ2-3 for the parts outside the CDR3, the full variable domain is DVKVTQSSRYLVKRTGEKVFLECVQDMDHENMFWYRQDPGLGLRLIYFSYDVKMKEKGDIPEGYSVSREKKERFSLILESASTNQTSMYLCASRHRGRTQYFGPGTRLTVL.

Details on this clonotype: Since the CDR3 does not end with the conserved phenylalanine or tryptophan, this likely comes from a read error. Because the CDR3's place on the DNA is in doubt, the DNA is left out and the CDR3 is given as listed by TCRdb. This chain links TRBV4-1 with TRBJ1-6. The CDR3 has 17 amino acids, counting both end residues. Germline V gene sequence: CDR1 MGHRA, CDR2 YSYEKL. The CDR3 sequence is CASSQVSGGLSNSPLYV.

Of note for this clonotype: A read error is likely, as this CDR3 ends without the conserved phenylalanine or tryptophan. The gene calls are TRBV11-2 and TRBJ2-3; D not certain. The J call may be incorrect, as the DNA end agrees better with TRBJ1-5. The CDR3 contains 13 residues. Germline CDR1 and CDR2: SGHAT and FQNNGV. CDR3 amino acids: CASSLDRGDTQHY. CDR3 nucleotide sequence: TGTGCCAGCAGCTTAGATCGTGGAGATACGCAGCATTAT.

Worth noting for this clonotype: The junction differs from germline at one of its ends, possibly a read error. The chain joins TRBV5-1 to TRBJ2-3, with a tentative D call TRBD2 (6 bases). Looked up from germline, CDR1 is SGHRS and CDR2 is YFSETQ. The CDR3 runs 14 residues. The CDR3 reads CDSSLEGRRARQYF. The CDR3 DNA sequence: TGCGACAGCAGCTTGGAAGGCAGGAGGGCCAGGCAGTATTTT.

V and J are TRBV29-1 and TRBJ2-5; TRBD1 matches 7 bases. CDR3 length: 15 amino acids. Germline lookup yields CDR1 SQVTM and CDR2 ANQGSEA. Trimming took 4 bases from V and 4 from J; bases not matched to a gene: 12. The CDR3 region is CSVGAGGQSLETQYF. CDR3 nucleotide sequence: TGCAGCGTTGGTGCTGGGGGACAGAGTCTAGAGACCCAGTACTTC.

This chain connects TRBV30 to TRBJ2-1; 13 nucleotides agree with TRBD2. Germline trimming cut 3 bases from V and 8 bases from J; bases unmatched to any gene: 7. Germline-derived CDR1 and CDR2 are GTSNPN and SVGIG (reference sequence). CDR3 length: 15 residues. The CDR3 sequence is CAWRRLAGGRHEQFF. Here the CDR3 DNA reads TGTGCCTGGAGGCGACTAGCGGGAGGTCGGCATGAGCAGTTCTTC.

Remarks on this clonotype: At one of its ends the junction is not consistent with the germline gene, which may arise from a read error. The J gene is TRBJ2-3, the V gene TRBV11-1; D not resolved. Germline V gives CDR1 SGHAT, CDR2 FQDESV (reference sequence). This CDR3 is 14 amino acids long. This chain's CDR3 is CANSLRQRAEESHF. The CDR3 coding sequence is TGTGCCAACAGCCTAAGGCAACGTGCGGAAGAGTCTCACTTT.

Of note for this clonotype: A much larger clone is a single base away; this may be a read error. This sequence joins TRBV28 and TRBJ2-5; TRBD1 matches 8 bases. Germline lookup yields CDR1 MDHEN and CDR2 SYDVKM. The CDR3 is 16 amino acids. In DNA form, the CDR3 reads TGTACCAGCAGTTTAGCAGACAGGGGAGTTCGGGAGACCCAGTACTTC. It yields the protein CTSSLADRGVRETQYF.

With regard to this clonotype: A much larger clone differs by one base, so this may be a read error. The V call is TRBV12-5, the J call TRBJ2-2; maybe TRBD2 (6 bases). Between the trimmed V and J ends, which lost 0 bases and 3 bases, there was a span of 17 bases. The V gene's germline CDR1 is LGHNT and CDR2 FRNRAP. The CDR3 sequence is 18 residues long. Written as DNA, the CDR3 is TGTGCTAGTGGTTTGGTACAGTTGGAGGGAAGCCACACCGGGGAGCTGTTTTTT. Translated: CASGLVQLEGSHTGELFF.

As for this clonotype: One end of the junction fails to match germline, which may point to a read error. The chain has TRBV11-2 and TRBJ2-5; TRBD2 matches at 8 bases. Germline assignment: CDR1 SGHAT and CDR2 FQNNGV. The CDR3 covers 13 residues. CDR3 bases: TGCGCCAGCAGCACCGGGACTAGAAAGACCCAGTACTTC. This sequence encodes CASSTGTRKTQYF.

The chain uses TRBV19 and TRBJ2-7; 9 nucleotides align to TRBD2. The CDR3 contains 15 residues. Germline CDR1 reads LNHDA; CDR2 reads SQIVND (reference sequence). V was pared by 3 bases and J by 4 bases, with 7 bases of the junction left unmatched. CDR3 in DNA: TGTGCCAGTAGTATTAGGGCGGGAGGGAAGTACGAGCAGTACTTC. This translates into CASSIRAGGKYEQYF.

About this clonotype: Sequence at one end of the junction differs from germline and may be a read error. The chain has TRBV5-4 and TRBJ1-3; D is undetermined. This CDR3 region has 14 residues. Germline lookup yields CDR1 SGHNT and CDR2 YYREEE (reference sequence). Written as DNA, the CDR3 is TGTGCCGGCAGCACCGAGAGATTCGGAAGCACCATATATTTT. It encodes CAGSTERFGSTIYF. Drawing the rest from reference TRBV5-4 and TRBJ1-3, the complete variable domain is ETGVTQSPTHLIKTRGQQVTLRCSSQSGHNTVSWYQQALGQGPQFIFQYYREEENGRGNFPPRFSGLQFPNYSSELNVNALELDDSALYLCAGSTERFGSTIYFGEGSWLTVV.

Concerning this clonotype itself: The CDR3 does not close with the conserved phenylalanine or tryptophan, likely indicating a read error. This chain links TRBV29-1 with TRBJ1-1, with D perhaps TRBD1 (5 bases). The V gene's germline CDR1 is SQVTM and CDR2 ANQGSEA. Deletions cut 7 bases from V and 5 bases from J, with 17 bases between. The CDR3 sequence is 13 residues long. The CDR3 protein is CSARRDRNTEAFL. The CDR3 nucleotides are TGCAGCGCTCGGCGGGACCGGAATACTGAAGCTTTCCTT.

On this clonotype: One junction end does not reproduce the germline sequence, and a read error may be involved. This chain connects TRBV11-3 to TRBJ1-1; TRBD1 aligns across 9 bases. The CDR3 is 13 residues long. Germline V gene sequence: CDR1 SGHNT, CDR2 YENEEA. The CDR3 reads CPSSRLDRGLPFF. DNA for the CDR3: TGTCCCAGCAGCCGATTGGACAGGGGATTGCCTTTCTTT.

This clonotype was seen repeatedly, ten times or more. V and J are TRBV6-5 and TRBJ2-1; 8 positions match TRBD2. Germline V gene lookup returns CDR1 MNHEY and CDR2 SVGAGI. This CDR3 spans 15 amino acids. V lost 2 bases, J lost 5 bases, and 5 bases stayed unmatched. CDR3 sequence (DNA): TGTGCCAGCAGTTACAGGAGCGGGAGTGACAATGAGCAGTTCTTC. This sequence encodes CASSYRSGSDNEQFF.

Turning to this clonotype: A read error is likely, as this CDR3 ends without the conserved phenylalanine or tryptophan. Because the CDR3's place on the DNA is in doubt, the DNA is left out and the CDR3 is given as listed by TCRdb. V gene TRBV11-2 combines with J gene TRBJ2-3. Germline CDR1 is SGHAT and CDR2 is FQNNGV. The CDR3 region is 12 residues in length, termini included. CDR3 sequence reads: CASTVHTDTQYL.

This clonotype has a handful of counts. A much more abundant neighbour one base away suggests this may be a read error. The chain combines TRBV29-1 with TRBJ2-5; D remains unclear. The length of the CDR3 is 11 residues. Trimming took off 4 bases at V and 7 bases at J, with 10 bases between the two ends. From germline, CDR1 is SQVTM and CDR2 ANQGSEA. The CDR3 loop reads CSVASLGTQYF. The DNA for the CDR3 is TGCAGCGTTGCCAGTCTTGGGACCCAGTACTTC. Drawing the rest from reference TRBV29-1 and TRBJ2-5, the complete variable domain is SAVISQKPSRDICQRGTSLTIQCQVDSQVTMMFWYRQQPGQSLTLIATANQGSEATYESGFVIDKFPISRPNLTFSTLTVSNMSPEDSSIYLCSVASLGTQYFGPGTRLLVL.

As regards this clonotype: This may stem from a read error, because a much larger clone lies one nucleotide away. This chain links TRBV28 with TRBJ2-7, with D possibly matching TRBD2 (6 bases). In germline, CDR1 is MDHEN, CDR2 SYDVKM. This CDR3 is built from 14 residues. V was shortened by 6 bases and J by 1 base, with 13 bases between the two germline ends. The CDR3 here is CASSFSGSSYEQYF. The CDR3 region has the DNA TGTGCCAGCAGCTTCAGCGGGTCTTCCTACGAGCAGTACTTC.

This clonotype came up a few times. The chain has TRBV12-3 or TRBV12-4 and TRBJ2-2; D possibly uses TRBD1 or TRBD2 (5 bases each). The germline V and J ends were trimmed by 7 bases and 0 bases, with 15 bases remaining between them. The CDR3 runs to 16 residues. The CDR3 nucleotides are TGTGCCAGCACCAAAGGGGACGGACCGAACACCGGGGAGCTGTTTTTT. This gives the protein CASTKGDGPNTGELFF.

Of note for this clonotype: This may be a read error, as it is one base from a much larger clone. The rearrangement links TRBV7-3 to TRBJ2-7; D perhaps matches TRBD1 (6 bases). Germline V CDR1 and CDR2: SGHTA, FQGTGA. The CDR3 has 14 amino acids. Trimming stripped 8 bases from V and 4 bases from J, with 18 bases between. CDR3 DNA: TGTGCCAGCGGCCCCGCCCCAGGGGTATACGAGCAGTACTTC. Translating it yields CASGPAPGVYEQYF.

The chain recombines TRBV11-2 with TRBJ2-1, with 8 positions matching TRBD1. The CDR3 consists of 16 residues. The trim removed 5 bases at V and 8 bases at J, leaving 14 bases unmatched. From germline, CDR1 is SGHAT and CDR2 FQNNGV. CDR3 protein: CASSRGTGSSYDEQFF. CDR3 DNA: TGTGCCAGCAGCCGCGGGACAGGCAGCTCTTACGATGAGCAGTTCTTC.

This clonotype was counted ten times or more. CDR3 amino acids: CASSPGSRTDTQYF. CDR3 bases: TGTGCCAGCAGCCCCGGATCCCGCACAGATACGCAGTATTTT. The chain carries TRBV12-3 or TRBV12-4 and TRBJ2-3, with D unresolved. The CDR3 is made up of 14 amino acids. Between the trimmed V and J ends, which lost 6 bases and 1 base, there was a span of 11 bases.

As regards this clonotype: A much bigger clone sits one base away, suggesting this may be a read error. This chain connects TRBV2 to TRBJ2-7, with 8 bases lining up with TRBD2. J lost 6 bases, V lost 4 bases, and 5 bases had no gene match. CDR1 is SNHLY, CDR2 FYNNEI, per germline. This CDR3 is 13 amino acids long. CDR3 region: CASSAGGQGEQYF. The DNA for the CDR3 is TGTGCCAGCAGTGCGGGGGGGCAGGGCGAGCAGTACTTC. The variable domain in full, completed from reference TRBV2 and TRBJ2-7, reads EPEVTQTPSHQVTQMGQEVILRCVPISNHLYFYWYRQILGQKVEFLVSFYNNEISEKSEIFDDQFSVERPDGSNFTLKIRSTKLEDSAMYFCASSAGGQGEQYFGPGTRLTVT.

A word on this clonotype: One junction end disagrees with the germline gene, perhaps due to a read error. The V call is TRBV11-2, the J call TRBJ2-7; 10 positions match TRBD2. From germline, CDR1 is SGHAT and CDR2 FQNNGV. The CDR3 totals 15 residues. The CDR3 protein is CVSSLEPSGSGEHYF. For the CDR3, the DNA is TGTGTCAGCAGTTTAGAGCCTAGCGGGAGCGGCGAGCACTACTTC.